The 10 T cell receptor beta chains presented below share a single source sample, sequenced in a study of blood T cell repertoires in COVID-19. Using immunoSEQ multiplex PCR, the repertoire was profiled, and TCRdb retains in-frame clones only, with some absent. The sample records 250,000 or so clones, around 87% being singletons. Sequenced sample: PBMCs or T cells enriched from blood (not recorded which). The origin of the receptors is a woman in her fifties or sixties who had recovered from COVID-19.

The rearrangement uses TRBV2 and TRBJ2-3, with TRBD2 as a possible D gene (7 bases). Trimming left V 8 bases short and J 0 bases short, with 12 bases between. Germline CDR1 is SNHLY and CDR2 is FYNNEI. The CDR3 loop spans 14 amino acids. The CDR3 loop reads CASESGTSTDTQYF. CDR3 bases: TGTGCCAGCGAAAGCGGGACAAGCACAGATACGCAGTATTTT.

J is TRBJ2-7 and V is TRBV30; 10 nucleotides match TRBD2. The V and J ends lost 0 bases and 5 bases, in that order; junction bases with no gene match: 7. The V gene's germline CDR1 is GTSNPN and CDR2 SVGIG (reference sequence). The CDR3 extends over 15 amino acids. CDR3 in amino acids: CAWSVPSGRAHEQYF. Written as DNA, the CDR3 is TGTGCCTGGAGTGTACCGAGCGGGAGGGCCCACGAGCAGTACTTC.

J is TRBJ2-1 and V is TRBV6-4; 9 bases match TRBD1. Trimming at V came to 0 bases and at J to 8 bases, leaving 2 bases not matched to a gene. The CDR3 consists of 14 residues. Germline loops: CDR1 MRHNA, CDR2 SNTAGT. CDR3 in amino acids: CASSDSTGGHEQFF. CDR3 nucleotide sequence: TGTGCCAGCAGTGACTCGACAGGGGGGCATGAGCAGTTCTTC.

The chain has TRBV28 and TRBJ1-5, with 9 bases that match TRBD1. The J segment lost 7 bases and the V segment lost 7 bases, leaving 5 bases of the junction unmatched. Germline values: CDR1 MDHEN, CDR2 SYDVKM. The CDR3 consists of 13 residues. CDR3 protein: CASNDRGRQPQHF. CDR3 DNA sequence: TGTGCCAGCAACGACAGGGGGAGACAGCCCCAGCATTTT.

The rearrangement joins TRBV20-1 to TRBJ1-1, with unresolved D. Germline V gene lookup returns CDR1 DFQATT and CDR2 SNEGSKA (reference sequence). This CDR3 is built from 11 residues. The CDR3 DNA follows: TGCAGGGCCCTAGGGAACACTGAAGCTTTCTTT. It translates to CRALGNTEAFF.

The J gene is TRBJ1-2, the V gene TRBV30; no definite D call. Germline lookup yields CDR1 GTSNPN and CDR2 SVGIG (reference sequence). This CDR3 has 13 amino acids. V lost 1 base, J lost 7 bases, and 13 bases lay in between. CDR3: CAWSERAEGGYTF. Here the CDR3 DNA reads TGTGCCTGGAGTGAAAGGGCCGAGGGTGGCTACACCTTC.

The chain is built from TRBV15 and TRBJ1-2; 7 bases align to TRBD1. The CDR3 runs 15 residues. CDR1 is LNHNV and CDR2 is YYDKDF in the germline V gene (reference sequence). The V segment lost 0 bases and the J segment 5 bases; nucleotides outside the gene matches: 6. In DNA, the CDR3 is TGTGCCACCAGCAGAGATTGGTCACAGGGGTATGGCTACACCTTC. As protein: CATSRDWSQGYGYTF. The entire variable domain, with the rest obtained from reference TRBV15 and TRBJ1-2, is as follows: DAMVIQNPRYQVTQFGKPVTLSCSQTLNHNVMYWYQQKSSQAPKLLFHYYDKDFNNEADTPDNFQSRRPNTSFCFLDIRSPGLGDTAMYLCATSRDWSQGYGYTFGSGTRLTVV.

This chain connects TRBV5-1 to TRBJ1-2; no reliable D call. Germline V gene lookup returns CDR1 SGHRS and CDR2 YFSETQ. V gave up 0 bases and J gave up 6 bases, with 27 bases separating them. The CDR3 runs 19 residues. Here the CDR3 reads CASSLAPDVLQRRKNGYTF. The CDR3 DNA follows: TGCGCCAGCAGCTTGGCCCCTGATGTTTTACAGAGACGAAAGAATGGCTACACCTTC. The full variable domain, completed using reference TRBV5-1 and TRBJ1-2, is KAGVTQTPRYLIKTRGQQVTLSCSPISGHRSVSWYQQTPGQGLQFLFEYFSETQRNKGNFPGRFSGRQFSNSRSEMNVSTLELGDSALYLCASSLAPDVLQRRKNGYTFGSGTRLTVV.

The rearrangement uses TRBV20-1 and TRBJ1-2, with TRBD1 as a possible D gene (5 bases). Looked up from germline, CDR1 is DFQATT and CDR2 is SNEGSKA (reference sequence). The CDR3 is made up of 11 amino acids. CDR3 nucleotide sequence: TGCATGATAGGGACTGGTTATAGCTACACCTTC. This encodes CMIGTGYSYTF.

V gene TRBV12-3 or TRBV12-4 combines with J gene TRBJ1-2; D possibly corresponds to TRBD1 (6 bases). The germline V and J ends were trimmed by 4 bases and 8 bases, with 11 bases remaining between them. The CDR3 covers 12 residues. CDR3 loop: CASSWGGRGYTF. The CDR3 region has the DNA TGTGCCAGCAGTTGGGGGGGCCGGGGCTACACCTTC.